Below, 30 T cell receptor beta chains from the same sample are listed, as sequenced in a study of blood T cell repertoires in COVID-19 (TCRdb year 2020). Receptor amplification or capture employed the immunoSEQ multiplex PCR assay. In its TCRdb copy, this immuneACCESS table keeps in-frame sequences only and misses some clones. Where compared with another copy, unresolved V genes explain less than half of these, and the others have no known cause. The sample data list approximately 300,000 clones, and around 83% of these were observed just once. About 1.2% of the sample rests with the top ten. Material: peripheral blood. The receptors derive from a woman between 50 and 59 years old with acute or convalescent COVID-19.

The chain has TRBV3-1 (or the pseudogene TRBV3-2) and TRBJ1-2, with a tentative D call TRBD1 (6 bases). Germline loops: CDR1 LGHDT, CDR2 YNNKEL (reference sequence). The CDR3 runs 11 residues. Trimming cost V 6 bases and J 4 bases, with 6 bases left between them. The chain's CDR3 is CASRGAYGYTF. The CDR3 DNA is TGTGCCAGCAGGGGGGCCTATGGCTACACCTTC.

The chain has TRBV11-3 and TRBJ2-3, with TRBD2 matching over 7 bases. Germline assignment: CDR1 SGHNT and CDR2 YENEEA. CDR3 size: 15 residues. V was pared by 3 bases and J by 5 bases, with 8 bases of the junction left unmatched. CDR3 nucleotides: TGTGCCAGCAGCTTCGGGACTAATATCAGAGATACGCAGTATTTT. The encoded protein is CASSFGTNIRDTQYF.

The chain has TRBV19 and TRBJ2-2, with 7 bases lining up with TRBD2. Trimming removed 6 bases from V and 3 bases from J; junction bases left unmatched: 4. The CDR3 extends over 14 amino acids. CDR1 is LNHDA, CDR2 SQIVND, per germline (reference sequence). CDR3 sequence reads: CASRWGGDTGELFF. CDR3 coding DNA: TGTGCCAGTAGATGGGGGGGAGACACCGGGGAGCTGTTTTTT.

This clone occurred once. CDR3 in amino acids: CASSLGHNSNQPQHF. CDR3 DNA: TGTGCCAGCAGCTTGGGACACAATAGCAATCAGCCCCAGCATTTT. The V and J genes are TRBV5-5 and TRBJ1-5; no reliable D call. CDR3 length: 15 residues. Trimming took off 0 bases at V and 0 bases at J, with 7 bases between the two ends. Germline-derived CDR1 and CDR2 are SGHKS and YYEKEE (reference sequence).

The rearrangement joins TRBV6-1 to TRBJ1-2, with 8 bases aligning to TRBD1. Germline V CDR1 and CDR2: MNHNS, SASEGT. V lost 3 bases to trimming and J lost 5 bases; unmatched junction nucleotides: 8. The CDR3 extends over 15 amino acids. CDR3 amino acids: CASSDRSRTGYGYTF. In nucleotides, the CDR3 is TGTGCCAGCAGTGATAGGTCGCGGACAGGGTATGGCTACACCTTC.

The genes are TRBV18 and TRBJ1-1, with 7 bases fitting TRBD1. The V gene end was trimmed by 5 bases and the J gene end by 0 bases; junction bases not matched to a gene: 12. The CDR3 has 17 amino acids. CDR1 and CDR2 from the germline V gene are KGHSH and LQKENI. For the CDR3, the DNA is TGTGCCAGCTCAGTCGCCGGGACAGCGGGAGTGAACACTGAAGCTTTCTTT. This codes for CASSVAGTAGVNTEAFF.

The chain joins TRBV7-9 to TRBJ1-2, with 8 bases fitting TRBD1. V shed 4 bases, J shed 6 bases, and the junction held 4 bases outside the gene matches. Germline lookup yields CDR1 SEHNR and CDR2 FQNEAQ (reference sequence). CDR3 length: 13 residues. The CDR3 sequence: CASSYDRGDGYTF. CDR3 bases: TGTGCCAGCAGCTATGACAGGGGTGATGGCTACACCTTC.

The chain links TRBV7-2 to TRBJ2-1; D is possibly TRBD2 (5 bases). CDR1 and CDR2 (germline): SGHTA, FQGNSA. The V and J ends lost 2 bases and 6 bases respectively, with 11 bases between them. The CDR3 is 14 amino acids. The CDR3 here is CASSLSQTINEQFF. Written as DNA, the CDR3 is TGTGCCAGCAGCTTATCTCAGACTATCAATGAGCAGTTCTTC.

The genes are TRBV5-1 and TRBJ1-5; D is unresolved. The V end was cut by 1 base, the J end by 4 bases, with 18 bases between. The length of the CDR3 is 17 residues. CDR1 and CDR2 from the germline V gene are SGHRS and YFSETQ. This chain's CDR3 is CASSLSAGAGGNQPQHF. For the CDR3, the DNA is TGCGCCAGCAGCTTGTCCGCGGGCGCCGGAGGGAATCAGCCCCAGCATTTT.

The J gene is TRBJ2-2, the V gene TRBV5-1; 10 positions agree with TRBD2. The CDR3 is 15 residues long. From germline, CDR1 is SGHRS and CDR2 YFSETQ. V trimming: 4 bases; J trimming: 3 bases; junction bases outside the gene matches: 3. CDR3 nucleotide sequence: TGCGCCAGCAGCAACAGCGGGGGGGACACCGGGGAGCTGTTTTTT. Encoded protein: CASSNSGGDTGELFF. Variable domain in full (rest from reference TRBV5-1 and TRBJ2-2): KAGVTQTPRYLIKTRGQQVTLSCSPISGHRSVSWYQQTPGQGLQFLFEYFSETQRNKGNFPGRFSGRQFSNSRSEMNVSTLELGDSALYLCASSNSGGDTGELFFGEGSRLTVL.

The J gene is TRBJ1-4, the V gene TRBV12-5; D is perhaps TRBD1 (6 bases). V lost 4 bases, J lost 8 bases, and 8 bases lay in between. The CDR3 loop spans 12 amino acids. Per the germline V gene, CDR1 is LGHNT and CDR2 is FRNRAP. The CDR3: CASGSRGEKLFF. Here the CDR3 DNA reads TGTGCTAGTGGTTCTAGGGGGGAAAAACTGTTTTTT.

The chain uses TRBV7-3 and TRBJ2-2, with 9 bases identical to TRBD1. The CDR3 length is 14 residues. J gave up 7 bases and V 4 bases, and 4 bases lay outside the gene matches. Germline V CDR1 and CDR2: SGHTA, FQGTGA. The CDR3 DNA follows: TGTGCCAGCAGCTCAACAGGGGGCAACGGGGAGCTGTTTTTT. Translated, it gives CASSSTGGNGELFF.

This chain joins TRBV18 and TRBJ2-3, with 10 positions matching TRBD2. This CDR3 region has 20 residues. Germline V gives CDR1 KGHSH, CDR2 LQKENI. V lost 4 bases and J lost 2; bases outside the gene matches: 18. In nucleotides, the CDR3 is TGTGCCAGCTCACGGCTCGGCTTAGCGGGGGGCCACCTTCCCACAGATACGCAGTATTTT. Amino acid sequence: CASSRLGLAGGHLPTDTQYF.

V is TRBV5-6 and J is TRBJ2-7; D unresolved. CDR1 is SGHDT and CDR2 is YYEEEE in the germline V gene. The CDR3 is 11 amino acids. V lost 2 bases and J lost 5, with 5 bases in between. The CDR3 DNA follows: TGTGCCAGCAGCTTCCGGGACGAGCAGTACTTC. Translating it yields CASSFRDEQYF.

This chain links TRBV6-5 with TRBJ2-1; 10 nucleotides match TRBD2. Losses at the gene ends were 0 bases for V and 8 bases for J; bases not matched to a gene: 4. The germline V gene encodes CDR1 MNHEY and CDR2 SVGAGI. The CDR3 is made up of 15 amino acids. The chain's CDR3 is CASSYSLAGGDEQFF. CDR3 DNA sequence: TGTGCCAGCAGTTACTCTTTAGCGGGAGGCGATGAGCAGTTCTTC.

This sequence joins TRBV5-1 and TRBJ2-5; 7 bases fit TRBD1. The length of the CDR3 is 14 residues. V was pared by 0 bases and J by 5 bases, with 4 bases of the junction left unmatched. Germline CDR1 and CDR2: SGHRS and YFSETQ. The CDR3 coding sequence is TGCGCCAGCAGCTTGGGACAGGGAAGCGAGACCCAGTACTTC. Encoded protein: CASSLGQGSETQYF.

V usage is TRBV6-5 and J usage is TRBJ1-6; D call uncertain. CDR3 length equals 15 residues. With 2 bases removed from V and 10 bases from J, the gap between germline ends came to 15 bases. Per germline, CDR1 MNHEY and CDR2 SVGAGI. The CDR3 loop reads CASSYGDPTRSPLHF. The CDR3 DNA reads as TGTGCCAGCAGTTACGGAGACCCCACAAGATCACCCCTCCACTTT.

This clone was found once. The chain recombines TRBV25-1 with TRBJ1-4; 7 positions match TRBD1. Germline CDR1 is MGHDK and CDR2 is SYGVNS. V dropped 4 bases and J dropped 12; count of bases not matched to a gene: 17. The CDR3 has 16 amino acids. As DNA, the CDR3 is TGTGCCAGCAGTGGAACCGGGACAGCAGTAATGAAGGAACTGTTTTTT. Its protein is CASSGTGTAVMKELFF.

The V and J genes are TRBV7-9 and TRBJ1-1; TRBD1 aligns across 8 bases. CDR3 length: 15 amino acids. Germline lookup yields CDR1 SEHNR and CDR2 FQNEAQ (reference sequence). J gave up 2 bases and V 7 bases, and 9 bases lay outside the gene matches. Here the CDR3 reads CASTLLGQGNTEAFF. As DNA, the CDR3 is TGTGCCAGCACCCTCCTAGGACAGGGAAACACTGAAGCTTTCTTT.

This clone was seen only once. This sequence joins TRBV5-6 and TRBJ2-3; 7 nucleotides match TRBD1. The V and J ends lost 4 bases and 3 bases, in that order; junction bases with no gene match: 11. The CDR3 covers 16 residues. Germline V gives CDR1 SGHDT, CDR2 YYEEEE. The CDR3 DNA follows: TGTGCCAGCAGCCTCCCCGAGGGGGCCATGACAGATACGCAGTATTTT. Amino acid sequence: CASSLPEGAMTDTQYF.

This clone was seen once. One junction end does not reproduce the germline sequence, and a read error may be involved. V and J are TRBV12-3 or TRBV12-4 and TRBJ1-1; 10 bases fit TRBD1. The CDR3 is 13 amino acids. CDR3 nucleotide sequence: TGTGCCAGTAGTTTAAGGGGACAGGGGGAAGCTTTCTTT. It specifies CASSLRGQGEAFF.

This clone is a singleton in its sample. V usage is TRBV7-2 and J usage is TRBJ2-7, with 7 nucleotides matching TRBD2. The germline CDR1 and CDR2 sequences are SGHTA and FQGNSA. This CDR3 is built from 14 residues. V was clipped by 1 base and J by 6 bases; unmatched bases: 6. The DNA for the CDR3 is TGTGCCAGCAGCTTAGTGGAGGGAGGGTTCGAGCAGTACTTC. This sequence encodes CASSLVEGGFEQYF.

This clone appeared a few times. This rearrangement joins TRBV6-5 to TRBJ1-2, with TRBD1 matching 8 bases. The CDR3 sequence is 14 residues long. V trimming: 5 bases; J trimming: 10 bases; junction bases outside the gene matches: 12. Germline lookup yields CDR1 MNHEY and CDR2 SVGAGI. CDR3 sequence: CASSQKRTGSTYTF. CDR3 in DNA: TGTGCCAGCAGTCAAAAAAGGACAGGGTCCACCTACACCTTC.

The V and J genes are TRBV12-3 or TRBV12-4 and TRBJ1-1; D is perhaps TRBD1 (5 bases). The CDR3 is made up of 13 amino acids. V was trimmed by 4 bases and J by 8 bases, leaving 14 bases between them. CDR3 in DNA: TGTGCCAGCAGTTACGGGGGAGGGATAGAAGCTTTCTTT. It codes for CASSYGGGIEAFF.

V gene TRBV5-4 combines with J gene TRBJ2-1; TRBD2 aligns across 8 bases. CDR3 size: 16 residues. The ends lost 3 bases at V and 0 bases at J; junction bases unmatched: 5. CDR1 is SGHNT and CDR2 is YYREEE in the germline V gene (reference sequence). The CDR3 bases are TGTGCCAGCAGCTCGTACAGCGGGAGCTCCTACAATGAGCAGTTCTTC. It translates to CASSSYSGSSYNEQFF.

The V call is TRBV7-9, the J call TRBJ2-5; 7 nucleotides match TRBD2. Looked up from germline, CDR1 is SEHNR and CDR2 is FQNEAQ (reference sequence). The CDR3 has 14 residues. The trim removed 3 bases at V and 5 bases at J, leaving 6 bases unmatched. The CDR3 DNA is TGTGCCAGCAGCTTGAGGGAGGGCCCTGAGACCCAGTACTTC. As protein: CASSLREGPETQYF. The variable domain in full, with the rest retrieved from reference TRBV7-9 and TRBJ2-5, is DTGVSQNPRHKITKRGQNVTFRCDPISEHNRLYWYRQTLGQGPEFLTYFQNEAQLEKSRLLSDRFSAERPKGSFSTLEIQRTEQGDSAMYLCASSLREGPETQYFGPGTRLLVL.

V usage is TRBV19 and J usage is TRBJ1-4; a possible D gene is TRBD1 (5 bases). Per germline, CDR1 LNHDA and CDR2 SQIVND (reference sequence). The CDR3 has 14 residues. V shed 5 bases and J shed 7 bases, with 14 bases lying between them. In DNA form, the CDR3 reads TGTGCCAGTAGTCAGGGTCCATCTGGTGAAAAACTGTTTTTT. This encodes CASSQGPSGEKLFF.

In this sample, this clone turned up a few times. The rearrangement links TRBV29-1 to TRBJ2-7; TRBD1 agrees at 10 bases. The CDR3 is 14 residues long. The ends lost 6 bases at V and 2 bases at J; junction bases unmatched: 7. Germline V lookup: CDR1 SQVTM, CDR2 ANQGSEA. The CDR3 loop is CSVLGTGETYEQYF. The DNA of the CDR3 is TGCAGCGTCCTCGGGACAGGGGAGACCTACGAGCAGTACTTC.

The CDR3 DNA reads as TGCGCCAGCAGCCCCACATTGGGCCGGGACATAGACGTC. It translates to CASSPTLGRDIDV. This chain links TRBV4-1 with TRBJ2-7, with D maybe TRBD1 (6 bases). In germline, CDR1 is MGHRA, CDR2 YSYEKL. CDR3 length equals 13 residues.

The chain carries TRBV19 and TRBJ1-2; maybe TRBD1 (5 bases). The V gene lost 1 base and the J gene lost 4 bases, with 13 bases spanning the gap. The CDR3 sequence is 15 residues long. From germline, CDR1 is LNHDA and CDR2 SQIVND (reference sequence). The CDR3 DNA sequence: TGTGCCAGTAGTATAGTCGGAGACAGATCCTATGGCTACACCTTC. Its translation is CASSIVGDRSYGYTF.